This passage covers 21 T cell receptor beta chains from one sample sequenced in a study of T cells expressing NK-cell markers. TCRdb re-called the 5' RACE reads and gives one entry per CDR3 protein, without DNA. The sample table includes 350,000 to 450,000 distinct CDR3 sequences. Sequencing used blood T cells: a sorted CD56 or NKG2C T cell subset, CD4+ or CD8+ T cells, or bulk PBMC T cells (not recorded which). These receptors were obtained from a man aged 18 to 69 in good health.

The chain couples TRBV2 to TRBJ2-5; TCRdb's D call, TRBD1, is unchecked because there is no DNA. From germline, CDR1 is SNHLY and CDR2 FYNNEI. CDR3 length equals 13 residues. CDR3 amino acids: CASSLFEGETQYF.

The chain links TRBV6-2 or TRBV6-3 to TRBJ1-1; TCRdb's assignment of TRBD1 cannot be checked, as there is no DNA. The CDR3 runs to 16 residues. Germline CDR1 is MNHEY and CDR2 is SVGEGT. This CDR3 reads CASSPGSKRRNTEAFF.

The CDR3 reads CASSQGFRDLSYNEQFF. This chain uses TRBV14 with TRBJ2-1; TCRdb picks TRBD1, but there is no DNA to check that call. CDR1 is SGHDN, CDR2 FVKESK, per germline. This CDR3 has 17 amino acids.

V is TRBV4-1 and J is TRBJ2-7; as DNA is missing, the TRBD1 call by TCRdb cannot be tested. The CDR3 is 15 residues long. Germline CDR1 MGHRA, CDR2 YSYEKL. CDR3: CASSQSRDPNHEQYF.

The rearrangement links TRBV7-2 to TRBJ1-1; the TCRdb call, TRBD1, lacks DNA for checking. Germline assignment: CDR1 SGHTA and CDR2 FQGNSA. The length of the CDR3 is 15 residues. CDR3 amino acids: CASSPRRQGNTEAFF. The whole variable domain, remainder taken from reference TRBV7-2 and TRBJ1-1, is GAGVSQSPSNKVTEKGKDVELRCDPISGHTALYWYRQSLGQGLEFLIYFQGNSAPDKSGLPSDRFSAERTGGSVSTLTIQRTQQEDSAVYLCASSPRRQGNTEAFFGQGTRLTVV.

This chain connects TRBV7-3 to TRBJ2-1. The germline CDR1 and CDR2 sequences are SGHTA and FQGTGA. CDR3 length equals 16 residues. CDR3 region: CASSPWGSMAYNEQFF. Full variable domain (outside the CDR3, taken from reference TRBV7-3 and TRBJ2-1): GAGVSQTPSNKVTEKGKYVELRCDPISGHTALYWYRQSLGQGPEFLIYFQGTGAADDSGLPNDRFFAVRPEGSVSTLKIQRTERGDSAVYLCASSPWGSMAYNEQFFGPGTRLTVL.

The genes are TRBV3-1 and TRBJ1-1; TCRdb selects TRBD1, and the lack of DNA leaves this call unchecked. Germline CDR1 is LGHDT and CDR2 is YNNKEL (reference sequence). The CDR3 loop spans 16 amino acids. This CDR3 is CASSPRTGGMNTEAFF.

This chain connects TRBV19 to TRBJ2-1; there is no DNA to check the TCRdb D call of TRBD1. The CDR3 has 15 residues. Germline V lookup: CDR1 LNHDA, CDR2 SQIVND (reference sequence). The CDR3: CASTGQRGNHNEQFF.

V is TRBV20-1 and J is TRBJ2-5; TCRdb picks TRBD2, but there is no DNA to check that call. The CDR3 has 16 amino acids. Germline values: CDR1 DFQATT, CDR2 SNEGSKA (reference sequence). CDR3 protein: CSAKKLAGGPRETQYF.

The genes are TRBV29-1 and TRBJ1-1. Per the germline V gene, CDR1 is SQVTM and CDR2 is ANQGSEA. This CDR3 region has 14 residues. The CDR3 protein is CSVYLLGRATEAFF.

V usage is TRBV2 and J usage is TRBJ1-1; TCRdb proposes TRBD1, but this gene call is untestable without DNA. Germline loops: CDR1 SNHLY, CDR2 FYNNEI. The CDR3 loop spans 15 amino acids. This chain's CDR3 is CASSSDRGKNTEAFF.

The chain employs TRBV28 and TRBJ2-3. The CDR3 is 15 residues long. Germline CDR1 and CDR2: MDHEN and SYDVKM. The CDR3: CASSPGSEGTDTQYF.

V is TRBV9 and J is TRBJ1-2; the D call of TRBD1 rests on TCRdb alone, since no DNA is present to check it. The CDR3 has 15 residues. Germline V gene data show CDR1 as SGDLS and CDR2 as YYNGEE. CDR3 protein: CASSVAAQAVYGYTF.

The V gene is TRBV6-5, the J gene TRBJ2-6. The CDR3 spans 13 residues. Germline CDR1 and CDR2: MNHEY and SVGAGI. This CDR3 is CASSLQGANVLTF.

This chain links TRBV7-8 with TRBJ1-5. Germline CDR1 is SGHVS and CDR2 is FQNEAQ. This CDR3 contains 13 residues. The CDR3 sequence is CASSLQGPGPQHF.

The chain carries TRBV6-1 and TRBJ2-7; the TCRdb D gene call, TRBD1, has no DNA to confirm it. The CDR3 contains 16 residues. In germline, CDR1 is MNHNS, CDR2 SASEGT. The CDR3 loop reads CASSPSRLDTSTEQYF.

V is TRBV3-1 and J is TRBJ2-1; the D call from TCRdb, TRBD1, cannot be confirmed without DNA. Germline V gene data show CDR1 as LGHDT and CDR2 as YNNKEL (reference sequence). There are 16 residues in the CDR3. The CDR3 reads CASSQDREGKYNEQFF.

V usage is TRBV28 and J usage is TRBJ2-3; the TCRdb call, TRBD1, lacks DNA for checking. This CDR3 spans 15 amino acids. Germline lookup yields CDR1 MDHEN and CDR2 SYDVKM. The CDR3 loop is CASSLWGTGGDTQYF.

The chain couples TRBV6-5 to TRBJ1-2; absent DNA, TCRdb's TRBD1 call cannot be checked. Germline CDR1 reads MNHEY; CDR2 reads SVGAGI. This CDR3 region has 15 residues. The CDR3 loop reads CASTYTQGGLGGYTF.

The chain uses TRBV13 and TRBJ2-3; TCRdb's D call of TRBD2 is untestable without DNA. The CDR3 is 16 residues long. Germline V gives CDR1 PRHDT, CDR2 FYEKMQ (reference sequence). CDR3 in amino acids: CASSLEGTRGADTQYF.

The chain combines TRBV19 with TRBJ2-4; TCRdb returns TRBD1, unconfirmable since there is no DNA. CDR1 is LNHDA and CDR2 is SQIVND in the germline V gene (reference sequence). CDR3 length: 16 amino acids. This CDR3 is CASRIRPQGPDNIQYF.